Included here is one T cell receptor (beta chain) sequence, with context. These data come from a study of cytomegalovirus exposure and HLA in healthy donors. Sequencing used immunoSEQ multiplex PCR; TCRdb keeps in-frame clones, though not all of them. The repertoire holds 200,000 to 300,000 clones, with approximately 86% as singletons. The germline V gene has CDR1 SGHRS and CDR2 YFSETQ. The V gene lost 0 bases and the J gene lost 2 bases, with 9 bases spanning the gap. The CDR3 runs 15 residues. The V call is TRBV5-1, the J call TRBJ1-3; D remains unclear. The TCR sequence derives from a woman younger than 45 in good health and CMV-seropositive. The material sequenced was PBMCs. The CDR3 loop reads CASSLGGVPGNTIYF. Written as DNA, the CDR3 is TGCGCCAGCAGCTTGGGGGGAGTCCCTGGAAACACCATATATTTT.